This T cell receptor (beta chain) was identified during a study of neoadjuvant anti-PD-1 for oral cavity cancer. Regarding the study as a whole: Pretreatment Treg/Th17 ratio correlated inversely with post-treatment tumor clonality.

TCRdb keeps only in-frame clones here, not all; method: immunoSEQ multiplex PCR. The repertoire holds around 7,100 clones, about 60% seen once, with just under 6.5% in the top ten. Trimming took 1 base from V and 6 from J, leaving 14 bases between them. The germline CDR1 and CDR2 sequences are LGHNA and YNFKEQ. CDR3 length: 15 amino acids. Regarding this clone: Its specificity is unknown.

The TCR originated in a person aged 35 to 85 with oral cavity squamous cell carcinoma. This chain uses TRBV4-2 with TRBJ2-3; no clear D gene. Sequenced material: tumor tissue, taken before nivolumab (anti-PD-1) treatment. CDR3 amino acids: CASSQGNDPRDTQYF. CDR3 DNA: TGTGCCAGCAGCCAAGGTAACGACCCACGGGATACGCAGTATTTT.